This T cell receptor (beta chain) was sequenced for a study of cytomegalovirus exposure and HLA in healthy donors. Comments on this clone: Its matching antigen is unknown.

The method was immunoSEQ multiplex PCR; TCRdb's version includes in-frame clones alone and lacks a portion of them. The sample carries 150,000 or so clones, roughly 80% recorded once. The study, taken as a whole, reports: Rare sequences made up most TCRs, while some public TCRs were found in many donors. The listing of 150 to 200 TCR beta chains classed them as cytomegalovirus-associated. Using the classifier, cytomegalovirus status was reportedly diagnosed with high specificity and sensitivity. TCR clusters originating in the first cohort tended to co-occur in the approximately 120 validation repertoires, according to a later analysis.

The TCR sequence derives from a man aged 25-45 years in good health and CMV-seropositive. The sequenced material came from PBMCs.

The CDR3 sequence is CASSQTGITEAFF. DNA for the CDR3: TGTGCCAGCAGCCAAACAGGGATCACTGAAGCTTTCTTT. The V call is TRBV4-2, the J call TRBJ1-1, with D possibly TRBD1 on 6 matching bases. The CDR3 is 13 residues long. The germline gives CDR1 LGHNA, CDR2 YNFKEQ. V was clipped by 2 bases and J by 4 bases, with 8 bases between them.